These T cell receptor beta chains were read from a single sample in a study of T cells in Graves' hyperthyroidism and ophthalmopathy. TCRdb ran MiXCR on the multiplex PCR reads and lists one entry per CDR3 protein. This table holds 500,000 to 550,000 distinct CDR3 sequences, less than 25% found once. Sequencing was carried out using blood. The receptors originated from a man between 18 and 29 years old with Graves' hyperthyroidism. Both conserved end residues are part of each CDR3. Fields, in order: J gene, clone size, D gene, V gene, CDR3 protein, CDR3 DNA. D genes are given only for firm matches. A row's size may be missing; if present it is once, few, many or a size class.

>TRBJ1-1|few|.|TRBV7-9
CASTPGSSQNTEACF
TGTGCCAGCACCCCGGGGTCAAGCCAGAACACTGAAGCTTGCTTT
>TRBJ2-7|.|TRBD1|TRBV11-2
CASSSWDRDYEQYF
TGTGCCAGCAGCTCCTGGGACAGGGACTACGAGCAGTACTTC
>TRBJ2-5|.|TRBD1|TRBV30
CAWSTPRDRGKETQYF
TGTGCCTGGAGTACCCCCCGGGACAGGGGGAAAGAGACCCAGTACTTC
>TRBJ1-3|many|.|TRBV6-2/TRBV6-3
CASSFVAFSGNTIYF
TGTGCCAGCAGTTTCGTCGCTTTCTCTGGAAACACCATATATTTT
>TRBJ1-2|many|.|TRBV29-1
CSVAQGVDGGGYTF
TGCAGCGTAGCACAGGGCGTGGACGGTGGTGGCTACACCTTC
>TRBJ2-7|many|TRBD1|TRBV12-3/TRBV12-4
CASRGDRARWYF
TGTGCCAGCAGGGGAGACAGGGCGAGGTGGTACTTC
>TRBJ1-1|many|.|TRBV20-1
CSARVRDTEAFF
TGCAGTGCTAGAGTCAGGGACACTGAAGCTTTCTTT
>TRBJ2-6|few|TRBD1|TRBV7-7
CASSPGRIGRGPTGANVLTF
TGTGCCAGCAGCCCGGGGCGGATAGGCAGGGGGCCCACTGGGGCCAACGTCCTGACTTTC
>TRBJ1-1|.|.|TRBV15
CATSRILGAEAFF
TGTGCCACCAGCAGAATATTAGGAGCTGAAGCTTTCTTT
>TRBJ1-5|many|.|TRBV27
CASSLGFMQPQHF
TGTGCCAGCAGTTTAGGCTTCATGCAGCCCCAGCATTTT
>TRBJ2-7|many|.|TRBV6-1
CASTPAHSYEQYF
TGTGCCAGCACCCCGGCCCATTCCTACGAGCAGTACTTC
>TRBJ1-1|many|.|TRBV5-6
CASSFGGSEAFF
TGTGCCAGCAGCTTCGGGGGGAGTGAAGCTTTCTTT
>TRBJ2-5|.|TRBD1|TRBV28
CASRMTGLETQYF
TGTGCCAGCAGGATGACAGGGCTAGAGACCCAGTACTTC
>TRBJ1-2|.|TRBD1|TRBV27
CASSYLVTGGIYGYTF
TGTGCCAGCAGTTACCTAGTGACAGGGGGCATTTATGGCTACACCTTC
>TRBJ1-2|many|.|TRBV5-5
CASSLGHANYGYTF
TGTGCCAGCAGCTTGGGACACGCTAACTATGGCTACACCTTC
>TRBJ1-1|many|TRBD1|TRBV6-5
CASSRTGAGEAFF
TGTGCCAGCAGTCGGACAGGCGCCGGTGAAGCTTTCTTT
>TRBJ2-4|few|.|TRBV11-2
CASSLRKGNIKYF
TGTGCCAGCAGCTTAAGGAAAGGGAACATTAAGTACTTC
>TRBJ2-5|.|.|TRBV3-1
CASSLAVDIQETQYF
TGTGCCAGCAGCCTAGCCGTGGATATTCAAGAGACCCAGTACTTC
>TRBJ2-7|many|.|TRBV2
CASGPDRPSYEQYF
TGTGCCAGCGGCCCGGACAGACCTAGCTACGAGCAGTACTTC
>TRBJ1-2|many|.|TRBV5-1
CASSLETGNYGYTF
TGCGCCAGCAGCTTGGAAACGGGCAACTATGGCTACACCTTC
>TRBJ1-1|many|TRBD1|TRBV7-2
CASSSQGAANTEAFF
TGTGCCAGCAGTTCACAGGGGGCGGCGAACACTGAAGCTTTCTTT
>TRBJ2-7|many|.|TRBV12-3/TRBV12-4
CASSLETGSEQYF
TGTGCCAGCAGTTTAGAGACAGGCTCCGAGCAGTACTTC
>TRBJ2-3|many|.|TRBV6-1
CASSDRAQPQYF
TGTGCCAGCAGTGACAGGGCTCAGCCCCAGTATTTT
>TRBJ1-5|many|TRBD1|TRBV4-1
CASSQAGTGSNQPQHF
TGCGCCAGCAGCCAAGCCGGGACAGGCAGCAATCAGCCCCAGCATTTT
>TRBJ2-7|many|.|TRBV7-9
CASSLLSNSYEQYF
TGTGCCAGCAGCTTACTCTCGAACTCCTACGAGCAGTACTTC
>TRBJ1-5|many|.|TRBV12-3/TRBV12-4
CASSSGGGRQPQHF
TGTGCCAGCAGTTCTGGGGGAGGCAGGCAGCCCCAGCATTTT
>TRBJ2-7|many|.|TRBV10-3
CAISDGESYEQYF
TGTGCCATCAGTGACGGGGAATCCTACGAGCAGTACTTC
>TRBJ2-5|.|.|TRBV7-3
CASSQTPGQPQETQYF
TGTGCCAGCAGCCAAACCCCGGGCCAGCCCCAAGAGACCCAGTACTTC
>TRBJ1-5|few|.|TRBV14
CASSRPLYSNQPQHF
TGTGCCAGCAGCCGTCCCCTCTATAGCAATCAGCCCCAGCATTTT
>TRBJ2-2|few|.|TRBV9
CASSFLAASYSTGELFF
TGTGCCAGCAGCTTCCTGGCGGCCTCGTATAGCACCGGGGAGCTGTTTTTT
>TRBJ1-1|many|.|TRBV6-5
CASSSRPRAITEAFF
TGTGCCAGCAGTTCGCGACCCCGGGCAATCACTGAAGCTTTCTTT
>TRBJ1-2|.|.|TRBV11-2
CASSFQQGSGGYTF
TGTGCCAGCAGCTTCCAACAGGGTTCGGGAGGCTACACCTTC
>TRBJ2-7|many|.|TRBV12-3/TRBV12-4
CASSFLDSYEQYF
TGTGCCAGCAGTTTCTTGGACAGCTACGAGCAGTACTTC
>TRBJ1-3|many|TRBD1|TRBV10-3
CAISGTGTGSGNTIYF
TGTGCCATCAGTGGGACAGGGACGGGCTCTGGAAACACCATATATTTT
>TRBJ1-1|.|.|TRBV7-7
CASSFRKGTEAFF
TGTGCCAGCAGCTTTAGGAAGGGAACTGAAGCTTTCTTT
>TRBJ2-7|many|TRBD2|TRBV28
CASSLGAGGGYEQYF
TGTGCCAGCAGTTTAGGAGCGGGGGGAGGGTACGAGCAGTACTTC
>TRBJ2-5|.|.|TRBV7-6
CASSSVYYREGETQYF
TGTGCCAGCAGCTCCGTTTATTACAGGGAAGGGGAGACCCAGTACTTC
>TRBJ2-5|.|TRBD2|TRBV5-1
CASRGGLAEETQYF
TGCGCCAGCAGGGGCGGACTAGCGGAAGAGACCCAGTACTTC
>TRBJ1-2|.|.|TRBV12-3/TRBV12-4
CASSTGSVDGYTF
TGTGCCAGCAGTACGGGGTCGGTTGATGGCTACACCTTC
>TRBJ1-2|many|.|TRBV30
CAWSAGDYSYGYTF
TGTGCCTGGAGTGCAGGGGATTATAGCTATGGCTACACCTTC
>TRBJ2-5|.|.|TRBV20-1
CSAGRTVRETQYF
TGCAGTGCTGGAAGGACGGTCCGTGAGACCCAGTACTTC
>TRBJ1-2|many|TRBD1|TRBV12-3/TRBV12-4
CASSFQGDYGYTF
TGTGCCAGCAGTTTCCAGGGGGACTATGGCTACACCTTC
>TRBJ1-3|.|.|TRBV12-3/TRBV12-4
CASSPGRPASGNTIYF
TGTGCCAGCAGTCCGGGCCGCCCGGCCTCTGGAAACACCATATATTTT
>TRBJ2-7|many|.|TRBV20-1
CSARVGYEQYF
TGCAGTGCTAGAGTGGGGTACGAGCAGTACTTC